This T cell receptor (beta chain) was identified during a study of shared T cell receptors in the human thymus (dated by TCRdb to about 2021). Looking at the study overall: The study investigated the way shared, self-reactive T-cell receptor alpha chains are produced in the human thymus.

Receptor libraries were prepared by the immunoSEQ multiplex PCR assay. TCRdb took this table from immuneACCESS and kept in-frame rearrangements with V and J called. Such tables lack part of the clones; where checked against another copy, unresolved V genes explain under half of the gap, and the rest is unexplained. Counted in this sample were under 850,000 clones; 85% to 90% of them appeared once. Approximately 0.011% of the sample belongs to the ten largest clones. From a lookup of the germline V gene (reference sequence), CDR1 and CDR2 are LNHDA and SQIVND. Including cysteine and phenylalanine, the CDR3 has 17 amino acids. Just the 51-base CDR3 DNA is kept, in frame starting at base 1. V is reduced by 5 bases and J by 2 bases, leaving a spacing of 21 bases between them. Worth noting for this clone: No antigen is known for it. No qualities accompany the bases; no much larger clone lies one base away.

These data are also associated with another study on human thymus T cells. As that second study puts it: The donors were immunologically healthy infants in Finland who had open corrective cardiac surgery for congenital heart defects. The thymus tissue came from surgical resects taken out during corrective cardiac surgery. Usage of V and J gene segments appeared to be biased in both the thymic and the peripheral blood repertoires. The related research reported highly overlapping thymic TCR repertoires among unrelated individuals. TCR alpha and beta repertoires from roughly 8 infant thymus samples and a few related peripheral blood samples were characterized in the study. Donor ages ranged from roughly 6 to 250 days, and the cohort comprised about 6 male and two female infants. Thymocytes were mechanically released from the tissue and were stored as pellets of roughly 9-31 million cells at -70 degrees C. A QIAsymphony instrument was used to extract genomic DNA from the frozen cell pellets. Using the immunoSEQ multiplex PCR assay, the TCRB and TCRAD loci were amplified from a standardized quantity of quality-controlled genomic DNA. The amplicons covered the V(D)J region and were long enough to include the CDR3 and to identify the V and J genes. The commercial immunoSEQ service was used to sequence amplicons on an Illumina platform. Corrections for primer bias and sequencing errors followed previously described methods, while TCRAD and TCRB definitions were based on the IMGT database. Analysis of the repertoires was done with immunoSEQ Analyzer 3.0 and VDJTools and included basic statistics, V/J segment usage, diversity estimates, rarefaction and pairwise overlap. Chao1, ChaoE, Efron-Thisted, Shannon and inverse Simpson indices were used to estimate diversity, which was also estimated on datasets down-sampled to the smallest sample. Repertoire overlap was assessed by strict matching of CDR3 nucleotide sequence, V gene and J gene, and clustering was done by Jaccard-based multidimensional scaling. On average, approximately 860,000 unique TCRB clonotypes were obtained from thymus samples, compared with around 78,000 from blood samples.

Recombination linked TRBV19 to TRBJ2-5; TRBD2 is a weak D gene call, 6 bases matching. The sequence came from a boy younger than two with a congenital heart defect. Donor details come from another sample of the same person, matched by shared clones. Sequenced input: thymocytes. The DNA is TGTGCCAGTAGTGCTTGGGACTCTCCCTCCCAACAAGAGACCCAGTACTTC. It translates as CASSAWDSPSQQETQYF.